The 22 T cell receptor beta chains given below trace back to one sample, sequenced in a study of blood T cell repertoires in COVID-19. The assay was immunoSEQ multiplex PCR, and TCRdb's table has in-frame clones only and misses some. In the table there are 150,000 or so clones, approximately 85% of which are singletons. Input material: peripheral blood. Receptors were obtained from a woman aged 55-69 years with COVID-19, enrolled during active disease.

The chain combines TRBV7-2 with TRBJ1-1; D is perhaps TRBD1 (6 bases). V gave up 1 base and J gave up 5 bases, with 17 bases separating them. The length of the CDR3 is 16 residues. From germline, CDR1 is SGHTA and CDR2 FQGNSA. This CDR3 is CASSLETGMGWTEAFF. The CDR3 region has the DNA TGTGCCAGCAGCTTAGAAACAGGGATGGGTTGGACTGAAGCTTTCTTT.

This clone was counted a few times. The rearrangement links TRBV3-1 (or the pseudogene TRBV3-2) to TRBJ1-2; 10 bases match TRBD1. The CDR3 runs to 15 residues. V was clipped by 1 base and J by 8 bases; unmatched bases: 7. The V gene's germline CDR1 is LGHDT and CDR2 YNNKEL (reference sequence). The CDR3 reads CASSQGPGTGDGYTF. The CDR3, as DNA: TGTGCCAGCAGCCAAGGTCCCGGGACAGGGGACGGCTACACCTTC.

The V and J genes are TRBV2 and TRBJ1-4; D is possibly TRBD1 (5 bases). Germline loops: CDR1 SNHLY, CDR2 FYNNEI. The CDR3 consists of 16 residues. V was clipped by 6 bases and J by 8 bases, with 22 bases between them. CDR3 residues: CASSAGTGAGGEKLFF. For the CDR3, the DNA is TGTGCCAGCAGCGCCGGGACGGGTGCTGGAGGGGAAAAACTGTTTTTT. Full variable domain (remainder filled in from reference TRBV2 and TRBJ1-4): EPEVTQTPSHQVTQMGQEVILRCVPISNHLYFYWYRQILGQKVEFLVSFYNNEISEKSEIFDDQFSVERPDGSNFTLKIRSTKLEDSAMYFCASSAGTGAGGEKLFFGSGTQLSVL.

The genes are TRBV6-2 or TRBV6-3 and TRBJ1-2; tentatively, D is TRBD1 (5 bases). Germline V gene sequence: CDR1 MNHEY, CDR2 SVGEGT. Trimming removed 4 bases from V and 2 bases from J, with 8 bases in between. This CDR3 region has 13 residues. The chain's CDR3 is CASSLRTNYGYTF. The CDR3 bases are TGTGCCAGCAGTTTGAGGACAAACTATGGCTACACCTTC.

V usage is TRBV4-1 and J usage is TRBJ2-7; D might be TRBD2 (6 bases). CDR1 and CDR2 (germline): MGHRA, YSYEKL. CDR3 length: 13 residues. Trimming removed 7 bases from V and 5 bases from J, with 15 bases in between. This CDR3 reads CASTKVRRDEQYV. CDR3 in DNA: TGCGCCAGCACCAAAGTTCGGAGGGACGAGCAGTACGTC.

The V gene is TRBV25-1, the J gene TRBJ1-5, with TRBD1 as a possible D gene (6 bases). The V end lost 4 bases, the J end lost 4 bases, and 17 bases lay between the germline ends. Germline V gives CDR1 MGHDK, CDR2 SYGVNS. The CDR3 has 16 amino acids. The CDR3 region has the DNA TGTGCCAGCAGTGGAAATCAGGGGAACGTAAATCAGCCCCAGCATTTT. Its protein product is CASSGNQGNVNQPQHF.

V gene TRBV10-1 combines with J gene TRBJ2-2, with D uncertain. With 2 bases removed from V and 5 bases from J, the gap between germline ends came to 6 bases. The germline V gene encodes CDR1 WNHNN and CDR2 SYGVQD (reference sequence). The CDR3 is made up of 13 amino acids. CDR3 bases: TGCGCCAGCAGTGAGCGTATGACCGGGGAGCTGTTTTTT. Translation: CASSERMTGELFF.

The chain employs TRBV5-4 and TRBJ2-3; 9 bases are shared with TRBD2. The CDR3 length is 16 residues. Germline CDR1 is SGHNT and CDR2 is YYREEE (reference sequence). V lost 4 bases to trimming and J lost 7 bases; unmatched junction nucleotides: 13. The CDR3 sequence is CASSTKFSGSGNTQYF. CDR3 bases: TGTGCCAGCAGCACCAAATTTAGCGGGAGTGGGAATACGCAGTATTTT.

The gene calls are TRBV5-1 and TRBJ2-7, with D hard to call. The ends were cut back, 0 bases at V and 0 bases at J, with 16 bases in the middle. The CDR3 loop spans 17 amino acids. Per the germline V gene, CDR1 is SGHRS and CDR2 is YFSETQ. CDR3 region: CASSLGGGPNDSYEQYF. CDR3 nucleotides: TGCGCCAGCAGCTTGGGAGGCGGTCCAAATGACTCCTACGAGCAGTACTTC.

The chain has TRBV15 and TRBJ1-3; 10 nucleotides line up with TRBD1. The CDR3 sequence is 16 residues long. V dropped 5 bases and J dropped 1; count of bases not matched to a gene: 5. Germline CDR1 LNHNV, CDR2 YYDKDF (reference sequence). The CDR3 region is CATSDRDRGSGNTIYF. Written as DNA, the CDR3 is TGTGCCACCAGCGACCGGGACAGGGGTTCTGGAAACACCATATATTTT.

The rearrangement uses TRBV7-2 and TRBJ1-6; D might be TRBD1 (5 bases). The CDR3 runs 15 residues. Trimming took off 1 base at V and 5 bases at J, with 9 bases between the two ends. CDR1 is SGHTA, CDR2 FQGNSA, per germline. Here the CDR3 DNA reads TGTGCCAGCAGCTTAGGGGCAGGGAATAATTCACCCCTCCACTTT. Translation gives CASSLGAGNNSPLHF.

V gene TRBV18 combines with J gene TRBJ2-1; TRBD2 agrees at 12 bases. The CDR3 is 14 amino acids. Unmatched junction bases numbered 5, after V lost 5 bases and J lost 9 bases. Germline CDR1 and CDR2: KGHSH and LQKENI. The CDR3 sequence: CASSGLAGMSEQFF. CDR3 in DNA: TGTGCCAGCTCAGGACTAGCGGGAATGAGTGAGCAGTTCTTC.

This chain connects TRBV19 to TRBJ1-2; 9 bases are shared with TRBD1. V lost 7 bases, J lost 4 bases, and 7 bases stayed unmatched. Germline V gene lookup returns CDR1 LNHDA and CDR2 SQIVND (reference sequence). The CDR3 extends over 14 amino acids. For the CDR3, the DNA is TGTGCCAGTACCGTGGACAGGGGTAGCTATGGCTACACCTTC. Its translation is CASTVDRGSYGYTF.

The V call is TRBV3-1 (or the pseudogene TRBV3-2), the J call TRBJ2-7, with 8 bases that match TRBD1. The CDR3 is 15 residues long. The ends lost 4 bases at V and 2 bases at J; junction bases unmatched: 7. The germline V gene has CDR1 LGHDT and CDR2 YNNKEL (reference sequence). The DNA for the CDR3 is TGTGCCAGCAGCCTCCAGGGGGCGGCAACCTACGAGCAGTACTTC. This translates into CASSLQGAATYEQYF.

This clone was counted ten times or more. V and J are TRBV5-1 and TRBJ1-1; D is unresolved. Germline CDR1 and CDR2: SGHRS and YFSETQ. The CDR3 runs to 15 residues. Between the trimmed V and J ends, which lost 4 bases and 0 bases, there was a span of 13 bases. Here the CDR3 reads CASSPGGGLNTEAFF. DNA of the CDR3: TGCGCCAGCAGCCCCGGCGGCGGGTTGAACACTGAAGCTTTCTTT.

In DNA form, the CDR3 reads TGCGCCAGCAGCCAAGAGGGACAGGGCGACTATGGCTACACCTTC. Its translation is CASSQEGQGDYGYTF. This chain connects TRBV4-3 to TRBJ1-2, with TRBD1 matching 9 bases. The CDR3 loop spans 15 amino acids. Trimming cost V 0 bases and J 3 bases; bases outside gene matches: 2. Germline CDR1 LGHNA, CDR2 YSLEER.

The chain combines TRBV27 with TRBJ1-2, with a weak D call TRBD1 (6 bases). Germline lookup yields CDR1 MNHEY and CDR2 SMNVEV (reference sequence). Trimming took 2 bases from V and 6 from J, leaving 10 bases between them. This CDR3 spans 13 amino acids. The CDR3 is CASSLAGAHGYTF. The CDR3 nucleotides are TGTGCCAGCAGTTTAGCAGGGGCCCATGGCTACACCTTC.

V gene TRBV9 combines with J gene TRBJ1-2, with D uncertain. Germline V gene lookup returns CDR1 SGDLS and CDR2 YYNGEE. V dropped 3 bases and J dropped 7 bases, with 22 bases sitting between them. The CDR3 length is 16 residues. Written as DNA, the CDR3 is TGTGCCAGCAGCGCCAGCCCGCGGGTATCCCCTAGTGGCTACACCTTC. Protein sequence: CASSASPRVSPSGYTF.

This rearrangement joins TRBV25-1 to TRBJ2-7; D is possibly TRBD1 (6 bases). This CDR3 has 13 residues. Trimming removed 8 bases from V and 5 bases from J, with 16 bases in between. In germline, CDR1 is MGHDK, CDR2 SYGVNS. Here the CDR3 reads CASSWTEKNEQYF. The CDR3 bases are TGTGCCAGCTCTTGGACAGAGAAAAACGAGCAGTACTTC.

Only a few counts were recorded for this clone. The J gene is TRBJ2-1, the V gene TRBV7-2, with D possibly TRBD2 on 6 matching bases. The CDR3 has 18 amino acids. The germline V gene encodes CDR1 SGHTA and CDR2 FQGNSA. V lost 1 base, J lost 0 bases, and 16 bases lay in between. This CDR3 is CASSLVQPGRGSYNEQFF. The CDR3 nucleotides read TGTGCCAGCAGCTTAGTTCAGCCGGGGCGGGGCTCCTACAATGAGCAGTTCTTC.

The chain links TRBV14 to TRBJ2-3; 10 bases map to TRBD1. After removal of 6 bases from V and 4 bases from J, the junction contained 10 bases not matched to a gene. The germline V gene has CDR1 SGHDN and CDR2 FVKESK. The CDR3 has 16 residues. CDR3 region: CASRPGQGDYSDTQYF. The CDR3 DNA reads TGTGCCAGCAGACCAGGACAGGGGGACTACTCAGATACGCAGTATTTT.

There are a few counts of this clone. The chain combines TRBV7-6 with TRBJ2-3; TRBD2 might be the D (5 bases). V was pared by 1 base and J by 2 bases, with 13 bases between. The CDR3 loop spans 16 amino acids. Germline V gene lookup returns CDR1 SGHVS and CDR2 FNYEAQ. CDR3 coding DNA: TGTGCCAGCAGCTTAGTTGAGGGAGAGGTCACAGATACGCAGTATTTT. It codes for CASSLVEGEVTDTQYF.